The rows below give T cell receptor beta chains drawn from one sample of a study of blood T cell repertoires in COVID-19. Assay used: immunoSEQ multiplex PCR; TCRdb lists only in-frame clones, some missing. Of some 200,000 clones listed, approximately 89% were seen once; the top ten hold roughly 5%. The sequenced sample was peripheral blood. These receptors came from a woman between 40 and 50 years old with acute or convalescent COVID-19. Both conserved end residues are part of each CDR3. The D gene is left open where the match is weak. Some rows have no size entry. The others give once, few or many, or a class for an expanded clone.

J gene,D gene,clone size,V gene,CDR3 protein,CDR3 DNA
TRBJ1-2,TRBD1,.,TRBV18,CASSPDRDGYTF,TGTGCCAGCTCACCAGACAGGGATGGCTACACCTTC
TRBJ1-2,TRBD1,.,TRBV7-2,CASSLDPGGNYGYTF,TGTGCCAGCAGCTTAGATCCAGGGGGTAACTATGGCTACACCTTC
TRBJ1-1,.,.,TRBV2,CASPPAPRGTEAFF,TGTGCCAGCCCCCCGGCCCCTCGGGGCACTGAAGCTTTCTTT
TRBJ1-2,TRBD1,.,TRBV19,CASSIGRTGNYGYTF,TGTGCCAGTAGTATAGGGCGGACAGGAAACTATGGCTACACCTTC
TRBJ1-2,TRBD1,.,TRBV11-2,CASSRHTGGIGYGYTF,TGTGCCAGCAGCCGCCACACAGGGGGAATTGGCTATGGCTACACCTTC
TRBJ1-3,.,.,TRBV3-1/TRBV3-2,CASSPTLGGSGNTIYF,TGTGCCAGCAGCCCGACCCTCGGCGGATCTGGAAACACCATATATTTT
TRBJ1-4,.,.,TRBV6-6,CASSYAGMDEKLFF,TGTGCCAGCAGTTACGCAGGGATGGATGAAAAACTGTTTTTT
TRBJ2-1,.,few,TRBV7-3,CASSPNRGSYNEQFF,TGTGCCAGCAGCCCTAATAGGGGCTCCTACAATGAGCAGTTCTTC
TRBJ2-5,.,.,TRBV7-9,CASQAQGGLGQTQYF,TGTGCCAGCCAGGCCCAGGGGGGTCTAGGTCAGACCCAGTACTTC
TRBJ2-3,TRBD1,.,TRBV5-1,CASSGTGDMTDTQYF,TGCGCCAGCAGTGGTACAGGGGATATGACAGATACGCAGTATTTT
TRBJ1-1,TRBD1,.,TRBV7-2,CASSLRTGGNTEAFF,TGTGCCAGCAGCTTACGGACAGGGGGGAACACTGAAGCTTTCTTT
TRBJ1-6,.,.,TRBV28,CASSPPWGLSNSPLHF,TGTGCCAGCAGTCCCCCGTGGGGACTGAGTAATTCACCCCTCCACTTT
TRBJ1-3,TRBD1,.,TRBV5-1,CASSSTTGGTGNTIYF,TGCGCCAGCAGCTCTACGACAGGGGGAACAGGAAACACCATATATTTT
TRBJ1-1,.,.,TRBV2,CASTLSRGFDEAFF,TGTGCCAGCACCTTAAGTCGGGGGTTTGATGAAGCTTTCTTT
TRBJ1-6,.,.,TRBV27,CASSLPGVNSPLHF,TGTGCCAGCAGTTTACCGGGGGTTAACTCACCCCTCCACTTT
TRBJ1-2,TRBD1,.,TRBV30,CAGRQGTQGGYTF,TGTGCCGGTAGACAGGGGACGCAGGGTGGCTACACCTTC
TRBJ1-4,TRBD1,once,TRBV11-2,CASSLNQAATGATNEKLFF,TGTGCCAGCAGCTTAAACCAAGCCGCCACAGGGGCAACTAATGAAAAACTGTTTTTT
TRBJ1-2,TRBD1,.,TRBV11-2,CASSLGLGTVAGGYGYTF,TGTGCCAGCAGCTTAGGATTAGGGACAGTAGCCGGCGGCTATGGCTACACCTTC
TRBJ2-1,.,.,TRBV18,CASSPNEKGRDEQFF,TGTGCCAGCTCACCCAATGAGAAGGGGCGCGATGAGCAGTTCTTC
TRBJ2-1,TRBD2,.,TRBV7-8,CASSLWPASGGYNEQFF,TGTGCCAGCAGCTTATGGCCCGCTAGCGGGGGTTACAATGAGCAGTTCTTC
TRBJ1-2,.,.,TRBV4-1,CASSQGLATNYGYTF,TGCGCCAGCAGCCAAGGGCTAGCAACTAACTATGGCTACACCTTC
TRBJ2-2,.,once,TRBV19,CASKGGGVGGGELFF,TGTGCCAGTAAAGGGGGCGGAGTGGGAGGAGGGGAGCTGTTTTTT
TRBJ2-2,.,.,TRBV7-2,CASSFDRLNTGELFF,TGTGCCAGCAGCTTCGACAGGCTTAACACCGGGGAGCTGTTTTTT
TRBJ1-2,.,.,TRBV7-9,CASSLAGARERDYTF,TGTGCCAGCAGCTTAGCGGGGGCCAGGGAGAGAGACTACACCTTC
TRBJ2-1,TRBD2,.,TRBV5-5,CASSFGLAGQYNEQFF,TGTGCCAGCAGCTTCGGACTAGCGGGACAGTACAATGAGCAGTTCTTC